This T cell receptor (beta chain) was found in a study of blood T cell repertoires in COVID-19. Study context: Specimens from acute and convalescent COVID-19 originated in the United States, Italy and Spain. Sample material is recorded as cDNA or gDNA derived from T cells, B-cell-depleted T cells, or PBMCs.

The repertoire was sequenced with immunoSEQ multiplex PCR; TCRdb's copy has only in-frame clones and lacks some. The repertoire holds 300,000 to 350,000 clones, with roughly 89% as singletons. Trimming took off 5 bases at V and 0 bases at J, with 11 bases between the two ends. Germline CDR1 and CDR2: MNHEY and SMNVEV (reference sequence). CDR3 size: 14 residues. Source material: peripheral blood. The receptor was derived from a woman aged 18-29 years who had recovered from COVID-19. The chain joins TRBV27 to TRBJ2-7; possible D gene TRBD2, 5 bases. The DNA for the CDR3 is TGTGCCAGCAGTCCTCGACTACGCTCCTACGAGCAGTACGTC. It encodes CASSPRLRSYEQYV.